This T cell receptor (beta chain) stems from a study of graft-versus-host responses after intestinal transplantation. Study-wide points: GvH clones turned up in recipient marrow; some had shown up first in ileum or blood.

About this clone itself: Antigen unknown.

The germline V gene has CDR1 MNHEY and CDR2 SMNVEV (reference sequence). The CDR3 is 15 amino acids. Trimming pared 6 bases from V and 3 bases from J, leaving 16 bases between. Sequencing used immunoSEQ multiplex PCR; TCRdb keeps in-frame clones, though not all of them. The profile covers roughly 28,000 clones, with roughly 85% appearing a single time and 11% taken by the ten largest. The clonotype was recovered from a human patient who received an intestinal transplant, so some T cells may come from the graft donor. Sequenced here: PBMCs, sampled about 15 months after intestinal transplantation. V and J are TRBV27 and TRBJ2-3; D call uncertain. As DNA, the CDR3 is TGTGCCAGCAGCTTAAAAGGGTGGTGGACAGATACGCAGTATTTT. It yields the protein CASSLKGWWTDTQYF.